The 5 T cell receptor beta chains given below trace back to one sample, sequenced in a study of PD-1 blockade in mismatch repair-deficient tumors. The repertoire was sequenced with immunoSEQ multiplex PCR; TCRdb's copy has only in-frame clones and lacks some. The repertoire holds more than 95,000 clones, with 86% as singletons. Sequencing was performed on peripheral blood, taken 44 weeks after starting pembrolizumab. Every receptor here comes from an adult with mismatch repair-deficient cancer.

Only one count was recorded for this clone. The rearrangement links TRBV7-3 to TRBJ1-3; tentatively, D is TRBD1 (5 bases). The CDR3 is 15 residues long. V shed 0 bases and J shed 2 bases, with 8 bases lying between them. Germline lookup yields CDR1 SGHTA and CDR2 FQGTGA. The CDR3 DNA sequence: TGTGCCAGCAGCTTAACGGCAGGGCCTGGAAACACCATATATTTT. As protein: CASSLTAGPGNTIYF.

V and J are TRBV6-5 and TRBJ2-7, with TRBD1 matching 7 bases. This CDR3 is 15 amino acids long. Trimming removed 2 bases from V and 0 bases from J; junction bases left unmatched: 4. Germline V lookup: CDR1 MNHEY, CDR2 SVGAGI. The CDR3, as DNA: TGTGCCAGCAGTTACCAGGGGGAGCGCTCCTACGAGCAGTACTTC. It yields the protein CASSYQGERSYEQYF.

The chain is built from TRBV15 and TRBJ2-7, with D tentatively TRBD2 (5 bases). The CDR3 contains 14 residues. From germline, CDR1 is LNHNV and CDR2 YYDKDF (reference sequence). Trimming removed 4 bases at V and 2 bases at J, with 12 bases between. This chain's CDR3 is CATSTVRVPYEQYF. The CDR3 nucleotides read TGTGCCACCAGCACGGTGCGGGTCCCCTACGAGCAGTACTTC.

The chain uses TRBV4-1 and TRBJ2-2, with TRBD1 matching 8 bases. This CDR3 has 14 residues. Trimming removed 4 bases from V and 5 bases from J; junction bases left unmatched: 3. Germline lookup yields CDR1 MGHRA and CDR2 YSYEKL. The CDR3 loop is CASSLYRGTGELFF. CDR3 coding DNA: TGCGCCAGCAGCCTTTACAGGGGGACCGGGGAGCTGTTTTTT.

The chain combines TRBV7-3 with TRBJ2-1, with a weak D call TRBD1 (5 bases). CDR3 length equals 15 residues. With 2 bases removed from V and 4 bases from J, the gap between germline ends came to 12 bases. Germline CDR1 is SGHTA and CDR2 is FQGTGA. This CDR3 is CASSLAQVEYNEQFF. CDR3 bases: TGTGCCAGCAGCTTAGCACAGGTGGAATACAATGAGCAGTTCTTC.